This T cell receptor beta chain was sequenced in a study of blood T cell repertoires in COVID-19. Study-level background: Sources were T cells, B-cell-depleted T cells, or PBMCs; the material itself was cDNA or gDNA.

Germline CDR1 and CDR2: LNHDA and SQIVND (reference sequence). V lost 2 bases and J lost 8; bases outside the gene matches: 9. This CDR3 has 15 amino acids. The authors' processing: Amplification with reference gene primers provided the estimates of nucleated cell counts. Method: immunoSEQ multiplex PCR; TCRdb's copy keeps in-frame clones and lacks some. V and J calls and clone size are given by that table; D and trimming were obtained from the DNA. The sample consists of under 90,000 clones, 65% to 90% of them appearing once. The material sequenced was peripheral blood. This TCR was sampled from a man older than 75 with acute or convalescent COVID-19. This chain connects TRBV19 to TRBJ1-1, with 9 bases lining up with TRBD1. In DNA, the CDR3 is TGTGCCAGTAGTATAACGCGGTCGACAGGGGGGGAAGCTTTCTTT. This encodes CASSITRSTGGEAFF.